This T cell receptor (beta chain) is from a study of blood T cell repertoires in COVID-19. About the study: Samples representing acute and convalescent COVID-19 were sourced from the United States, Italy and Spain. Sources were T cells, B-cell-depleted T cells, or PBMCs; the material itself was cDNA or gDNA.

Original methodology: Amplifying reference gene primers gave estimates of nucleated cell counts. Libraries were prepared by immunoSEQ multiplex PCR; TCRdb keeps only in-frame clonotypes and omits some of them. V and J calls and clone size come straight from that table; D and trimming were deduced from the DNA. The data hold approximately 60,000 clones, with around 87% observed a single time. It was during active infection that Seattle patients were enrolled and then longitudinally followed. After removal of 6 bases from V and 5 bases from J, the junction contained 6 bases not matched to a gene. The CDR3 sequence is 13 residues long. CDR1 is MRHNA, CDR2 SNTAGT, per germline.

Sequenced input: peripheral blood. The receptor was derived from a woman of 80 years or more with COVID-19, enrolled during active disease. The V and J genes are TRBV6-4 and TRBJ2-5; 7 nucleotides match TRBD1. The CDR3 loop is CASSPTGTETQYF. The CDR3 DNA sequence: TGTGCCAGCAGCCCGACAGGGACGGAGACCCAGTACTTC.